This TCR beta chain was retrieved from a study of regulatory T cells in long-lasting Graves disease. Study observations and caveats: Compared with new cases, persistent Graves' patients showed reduced TCR diversity.

Many counts were recorded for this clonotype. Its antigen remains unknown. To make TCR beta libraries, researchers used iRepertoire HTBI primers and Arm-PCR of CDR3 regions. Methods used by the authors: Samples revealed fewer than 65 TRBV and about 15 TRBJ segments. TCRdb reprocessed the multiplex PCR reads via MiXCR and lists one record per CDR3 protein. These V and J calls derive from TCRdb rather than the authors' analysis. The sample shows about 430,000 distinct CDR3 sequences, roughly a fifth of them seen only once. Time point reported: persistent/refractory GD, antithyroid drugs over 5 years with positive TRAb. PBMC RNA was the source of the TCR library. Germline lookup yields CDR1 SGHAT and CDR2 FQNNGV. The V and J ends lost 6 bases and 3 bases, in that order; junction bases with no gene match: 8. The CDR3 runs 16 residues.

The origin of this receptor is a female donor with Graves disease. V usage is TRBV11-2 and J usage is TRBJ2-2; 9 positions match TRBD1. The source was peripheral blood mononuclear cells (PBMCs), collected when the disease was refractory, from a patient treated with antithyroid drugs. The CDR3 sequence is CASSRGQGIDTGELFF. The CDR3 nucleotides read TGTGCCAGCAGTCGCGGACAGGGGATTGACACCGGGGAGCTGTTTTTT.